The clone carrying this T cell receptor (beta chain) has just one count. This sample is part of a study of blood T cell dynamics during melanoma immunotherapy. CDR1 and CDR2 (germline): SNHLY, FYNNEI. This CDR3 has 16 amino acids. The V and J ends lost 6 bases and 4 bases respectively, with 20 bases between them. Produced via immunoSEQ multiplex PCR; TCRdb's table is partial and in-frame only. The table records some 10,000 clones, roughly 80% of them present only once. Time point denoted: week 3, after first cycle of checkpoint inhibitor. This rearrangement joins TRBV2 to TRBJ2-3; D may be TRBD1 or TRBD2 (6 bases each). The sequencing here drew on blood, taken from a patient treated with checkpoint blockade. The receptor was derived from a human donor with melanoma. Here the CDR3 DNA reads TGTGCCAGCAGCGGAGGGAGGTGGAGGGGGGCAGATACGCAGTATTTT. Translation gives CASSGGRWRGADTQYF.